This T cell receptor beta chain was obtained from a study of CD8 T cells in ankylosing spondylitis (dated by TCRdb to the late 2010s). For the study in its entirety: The study profiled T cell receptor beta repertoires in healthy donors and ankylosing spondylitis patients to find disease-linked TCR variants. Peripheral blood samples were taken, and synovial fluid was additionally collected from ankylosing spondylitis patients. The whole study cohort included over a hundred healthy donors and 25 or so ankylosing spondylitis patients. The paper as a whole reports these results and caveats: A TCR beta motif of about eight highly homologous amino acid variants appeared characteristic of blood from ankylosing spondylitis patients. A CD8+ phenotype was shown by the disease-linked clones, which were found at relatively low frequencies in peripheral blood. The disease-linked clones were reported as significantly enriched in matched synovial fluid samples from ankylosing spondylitis patients. Some of the motif variants had been reported before in the synovial fluid and blood of reactive arthritis patients, a finding that suggests common disease-initiation mechanisms.

Trimming at the junction amounts to 4 bases on V and 5 bases on J, and the germline ends lie 17 bases apart. The CDR3 goes from the cysteine to the phenylalanine over 15 residues. Solely the CDR3 DNA is kept, with 45 bases framed from the first base. CDR1 and CDR2, per the germline V gene (reference sequence), are LGHDT and YNNKEL. This clonotype was recorded many times. This receptor's antigen is unknown. No much larger clone exists at a distance of one base, and base qualities are not known. The reads were generated on an Illumina HiSeq 2500. Quantitative 5'-RACE with molecular barcodes was used to prepare TCR beta libraries. In the source study's methods: To identify disease-linked TCR variants, a new computational method was used, one built on a probabilistic model of VDJ rearrangement. The public sequencing data were trimmed at Q25 with fastp and processed into clonotypes with MiXCR by TCRdb, which kept only in-frame beta chains. Each record represents a unique CDR3 protein, reported with the most common genes and DNA among its rows. V and J calls and clone size were set by TCRdb, not the authors. The sample table records 100,000 to 150,000 distinct CDR3 sequences; roughly 7.3% of these occur just once. Of the sample, more than 10% falls within the top ten clones.

The chain couples TRBV3-1 to TRBJ2-5; D gene: possibly TRBD1, on 6 matching bases. The sequence was collected from a male donor with ankylosing spondylitis or in good health (not recorded which). The sample comprised blood, either unsorted or a sorted T cell fraction (not recorded which). The bases read TGTGCCAGCAGCCTCCTAACAGGGTCGGGGGAGACCCAGTACTTC. The resulting protein is CASSLLTGSGETQYF.